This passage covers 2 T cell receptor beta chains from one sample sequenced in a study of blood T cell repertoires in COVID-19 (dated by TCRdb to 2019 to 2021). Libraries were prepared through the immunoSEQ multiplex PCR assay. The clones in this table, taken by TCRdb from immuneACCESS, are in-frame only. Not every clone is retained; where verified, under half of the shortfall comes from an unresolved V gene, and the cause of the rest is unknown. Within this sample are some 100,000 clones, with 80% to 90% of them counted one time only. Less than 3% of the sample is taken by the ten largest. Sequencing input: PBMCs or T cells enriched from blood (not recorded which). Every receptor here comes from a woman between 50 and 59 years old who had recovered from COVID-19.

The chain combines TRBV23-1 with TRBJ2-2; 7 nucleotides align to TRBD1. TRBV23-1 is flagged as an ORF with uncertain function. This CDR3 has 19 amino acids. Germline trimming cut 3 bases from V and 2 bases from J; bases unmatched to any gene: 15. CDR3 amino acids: CASSHHNFTGTENTGELFF. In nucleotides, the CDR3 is TGCGCCAGCAGTCACCACAATTTCACCGGGACAGAAAACACCGGGGAGCTGTTTTTT.

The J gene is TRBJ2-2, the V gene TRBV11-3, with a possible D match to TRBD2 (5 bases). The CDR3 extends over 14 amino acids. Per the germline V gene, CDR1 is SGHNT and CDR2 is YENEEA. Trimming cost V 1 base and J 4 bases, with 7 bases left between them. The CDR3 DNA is TGTGCCAGCAGCTTAGTAGGGAGCACCGGGGAGCTGTTTTTT. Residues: CASSLVGSTGELFF.